A selection of T cell receptor beta chains follows, all from one sample in a study of blood T cell repertoires in COVID-19. The table came from immunoSEQ multiplex PCR; TCRdb's copy has only in-frame clones and leaves some out. The sample records about 24,000 clones, 89% being singletons. The sequenced sample consisted of peripheral blood. The source is a human donor in a cohort sampled during active COVID-19. The conserved cysteine and the conserved F or W are not part of the CDR3 here. Each record gives: CDR3 protein, V gene, J gene.

CDR3: ASSELTGGQY; V: TRBV10-2; J: TRBJ2-5
CDR3: ASSSDRVGGTQY; V: TRBV7-2; J: TRBJ2-5
CDR3: ASSSKSGEETQY; V: TRBV18; J: TRBJ2-5
CDR3: ASSPRIAGPDTQY; V: TRBV18; J: TRBJ2-3
CDR3: ASSEGALSRQETQY; V: TRBV9; J: TRBJ2-5
CDR3: ASRTPGLEREQF; V: TRBV19; J: TRBJ2-1
CDR3: ASSAPGLSTNEKLF; V: TRBV5-8; J: TRBJ1-4
CDR3: ASSPGELNSPLH; V: TRBV5-1; J: TRBJ1-6
CDR3: ASRDRGVNYGYT; V: TRBV19; J: TRBJ1-2
CDR3: AWSVLGRGSGELF; V: TRBV30; J: TRBJ2-2
CDR3: ASSPPPGGREQY; V: TRBV18; J: TRBJ2-7
CDR3: ASSLRGTGGTTTGELF; V: TRBV18; J: TRBJ2-2
CDR3: ASSNPSGSGTDTQY; V: TRBV7-2; J: TRBJ2-3
CDR3: ASRPGTGSNQPQH; V: TRBV5-1; J: TRBJ1-5
CDR3: ASSIPPGYGYT; V: TRBV19; J: TRBJ1-2
CDR3: ASSEGLPFQETQY; V: TRBV10-2; J: TRBJ2-5
CDR3: ASSMRAYGYT; V: TRBV19; J: TRBJ1-2
CDR3: AWSVFNNEQF; V: TRBV30; J: TRBJ2-1
CDR3: ASSDFTTGSYGYT; V: TRBV25-1; J: TRBJ1-2
CDR3: AWSVSGGVRNTGELF; V: TRBV30; J: TRBJ2-2
CDR3: ASGDRLTSGRWLHEETQY; V: TRBV6-4; J: TRBJ2-5
CDR3: ASSPGGEREKLF; V: TRBV6-4; J: TRBJ1-4
CDR3: ASSQDLGAGGPNTEAF; V: TRBV4-1; J: TRBJ1-1
CDR3: ASSFGQNTEAF; V: TRBV5-4; J: TRBJ1-1
CDR3: ASSKGQGNIWIY; V: TRBV5-1; J: TRBJ1-1
CDR3: ASSSPWGGPSYNEQF; V: TRBV7-6; J: TRBJ2-1
CDR3: ASSVNSGGAWETQY; V: TRBV9; J: TRBJ2-5
CDR3: ASSQRRGGFSTDTQY; V: TRBV3-1/TRBV3-2; J: TRBJ2-3
CDR3: ASSYLGLAGLSTDTQY; V: TRBV6-2/TRBV6-3; J: TRBJ2-3
CDR3: ASSLAGGFAGVYEQY; V: TRBV5-4; J: TRBJ2-7
CDR3: ASSLVRQPQH; V: TRBV12-3/TRBV12-4; J: TRBJ1-5
CDR3: ASSRTSGGARADTQY; V: TRBV5-4; J: TRBJ2-3
CDR3: ASSLALDRVGTDTQY; V: TRBV5-6; J: TRBJ2-3
CDR3: ASSLREGNEKLF; V: TRBV5-4; J: TRBJ1-4
CDR3: ASSLTAYNEQF; V: TRBV7-9; J: TRBJ2-1
CDR3: ASSYSAGYGYT; V: TRBV6-2/TRBV6-3; J: TRBJ1-2
CDR3: ASSRRQGVAYEQY; V: TRBV3-1/TRBV3-2; J: TRBJ2-7
CDR3: ASSYSRGTFGYT; V: TRBV6-5; J: TRBJ1-2
CDR3: ASTLRNFGQGGGYT; V: TRBV28; J: TRBJ1-2
CDR3: AWSDRREKQF; V: TRBV30; J: TRBJ2-1
CDR3: ASSLRGAGAQH; V: TRBV27; J: TRBJ1-5
CDR3: ASSPRQGATYEQY; V: TRBV9; J: TRBJ2-7
CDR3: ASTSGRGEAGELF; V: TRBV7-2; J: TRBJ2-2
CDR3: AWSFSLTGDSGYT; V: TRBV30; J: TRBJ1-2
CDR3: ASSPLVGSYEQY; V: TRBV9; J: TRBJ2-7
CDR3: ASSFRQGRPYEQY; V: TRBV7-8; J: TRBJ2-7
CDR3: ASSPPRGELYEQY; V: TRBV18; J: TRBJ2-7
CDR3: ASSWGVHSRGNTIY; V: TRBV11-2; J: TRBJ1-3
CDR3: AISDAARGGTDTQY; V: TRBV10-3; J: TRBJ2-3
CDR3: ASRAGSEETQY; V: TRBV28; J: TRBJ2-5
CDR3: ASSDSSFGTGMTDTQY; V: TRBV6-4; J: TRBJ2-3
CDR3: ASSPLARENDYT; V: TRBV18; J: TRBJ1-2
CDR3: ASSQGLPGQKAYEQY; V: TRBV4-3; J: TRBJ2-7
CDR3: ASSLGPLRTGLAKNIQY; V: TRBV7-2; J: TRBJ2-4
CDR3: ASSYNRGNSPLH; V: TRBV5-4; J: TRBJ1-6
CDR3: ASSPTAPSRQY; V: TRBV6-5; J: TRBJ2-7
CDR3: ASSSDRVLRNTIY; V: TRBV11-2; J: TRBJ1-3
CDR3: ASRGLAGGTGELF; V: TRBV6-5; J: TRBJ2-2
CDR3: ASSPAERDRGINSPLH; V: TRBV21-1; J: TRBJ1-6